This is a list of T cell receptor beta chains from one sample in a study of identical twins. One entry per CDR3 protein, called by TCRdb with MiXCR from the 5' RACE reads. The data contain approximately 700,000 distinct CDR3 sequences, about 20% of them seen just once; the ten biggest clones take up roughly 13%. In addition, the sample was reused for a study of T cells expressing NK-cell markers.

The specimen was PBMCs. These receptors originate from a woman aged 18-29 years in good health. The CDR3 runs from the conserved cysteine through the conserved F or W.

>TRBJ2-2|TRBV15
CATSRGLAGVDTGELFF
>TRBJ2-3|TRBV20-1
CSAREPRSAVYLDTQYF
>TRBJ2-7|TRBV20-1
CSAIGQTYEQYF
>TRBJ2-5|TRBV9
CASSLAGGIQETQYF
>TRBJ2-1|TRBV20-1
CSAKDKYNEQFF
>TRBJ2-1|TRBV6-2/TRBV6-3
CASSYANNEQFF
>TRBJ2-5|TRBV6-1
CASSGYSGQETQYF
>TRBJ2-3|TRBV29-1
CSVVEGGAGSTDTQYF
>TRBJ2-1|TRBV6-1
CASSGLAGPLGGNEQFF
>TRBJ1-4|TRBV11-2
CASSLWGGNEKLFF
>TRBJ1-2|TRBV27
CASSSQSRDGRGYTF
>TRBJ2-7|TRBV7-8
CASRPRDRSYEQYF
>TRBJ1-2|TRBV2
CASRDKQGAGYTF
>TRBJ2-5|TRBV5-1
CASSVAVGETQYF
>TRBJ2-2|TRBV24-1
CATSDNTGTANTGELFF
>TRBJ2-1|TRBV12-3/TRBV12-4
CASSFPLNEQFF
>TRBJ1-2|TRBV7-9
CASSLETGSHGYTF
>TRBJ1-1|TRBV20-1
CSASGGSEAFF
>TRBJ2-5|TRBV5-5
CASSYGGTTQETQYF
>TRBJ2-4|TRBV20-1
CSATSLGGEKYF
>TRBJ2-1|TRBV29-1
CSQCSGQINNEQFF
>TRBJ2-7|TRBV7-2
CASSPTSRPYEQYF
>TRBJ2-7|TRBV4-3
CASSQERWGLTYEQYF
>TRBJ2-1|TRBV11-2
CASSKTLVRNEQFF
>TRBJ2-1|TRBV12-3/TRBV12-4
CASTAARAANEQFF
>TRBJ2-7|TRBV6-2/TRBV6-3
CVSTLSYEQYF
>TRBJ1-1|TRBV7-6
CASSLGYGNTEAFF
>TRBJ2-7|TRBV12-3/TRBV12-4
CASSWGLAGNREQYF
>TRBJ2-3|TRBV5-6
CASIPGGGGGDTQYF
>TRBJ1-2|TRBV10-3
CATRDIQPHGYTF
>TRBJ1-2|TRBV7-9
CASSLGEPYYGYTF
>TRBJ2-3|TRBV7-2
CASSSRVYTSTDTQYF
>TRBJ2-1|TRBV7-9
CASSQEVDEQFF
>TRBJ2-5|TRBV5-1
CASSFNRQEGQETQYF
>TRBJ2-1|TRBV5-1
CASSIRGAPEEQFF
>TRBJ1-1|TRBV2
CATSGTGNTEAFF
>TRBJ2-7|TRBV12-3/TRBV12-4
CASSYVGGYEQYF
>TRBJ2-7|TRBV5-6
CASSRSGDGVYEQYF
>TRBJ2-6|TRBV20-1
CSARTRAQFSGANVLTF
>TRBJ2-7|TRBV18
CASSPGAGGDYEQYF
>TRBJ2-1|TRBV11-2
CASSLGLAGVPEQFF
>TRBJ2-3|TRBV5-1
CASSLTGRFGDTQYF
>TRBJ2-1|TRBV3-1
CASSPRKSGARDEQFF
>TRBJ2-5|TRBV4-3
CASSQALDRAGTQYF
>TRBJ2-2|TRBV25-1
CASTAGAGELFF
>TRBJ2-7|TRBV20-1
CSARDFTGEREQYF
>TRBJ2-5|TRBV20-1
CSARKDTPGAQYF
>TRBJ2-4|TRBV2
CASSEREPWAKNIQYF
>TRBJ1-2|TRBV20-1
CSAPVGVGRYGYTF